These T cell receptor beta chains were read from a single sample in a study of molecular identifiers for immune sequencing clone quantification. MiXCR, run by TCRdb on the PCR reads, gives a single entry per CDR3 protein. Found here are tens of thousands of distinct CDR3 sequences, roughly 20% of them singletons; the top ten hold about 6.6%. The sample comprised naive CD8+ T cells from blood, with Jurkat cell RNA spiked in. The receptors were sampled from a human donor in good health. Some libraries in this study had Jurkat cell RNA spiked in. CDR3s include the opening cysteine and the closing phenylalanine or tryptophan. A D gene is named only where the DNA matches it firmly. The size of a clone is reported for some rows only, either as once, few or many, or as a class for expanded clones.

abundance: many; j_gene: TRBJ2-7; d_gene: TRBD2; v_gene: TRBV18; CDR3aa: CASSKLAGEQYF; CDR3nt: TGTGCCAGCTCAAAACTAGCGGGGGAGCAGTACTTC
abundance: many; j_gene: TRBJ2-1; d_gene: TRBD1; v_gene: TRBV6-5; CDR3aa: CASSYGTGAYEQFF; CDR3nt: TGTGCCAGCAGTTACGGGACAGGGGCCTATGAGCAGTTCTTC
abundance: many; j_gene: TRBJ2-5; d_gene: -; v_gene: TRBV28; CDR3aa: CASSFATSGETQYF; CDR3nt: TGTGCCAGCAGTTTTGCGACATCCGGAGAGACCCAGTACTTC
abundance: many; j_gene: TRBJ2-3; d_gene: TRBD2; v_gene: TRBV2; CDR3aa: CAIWTSGVYKQYF; CDR3nt: TGTGCCATCTGGACTAGCGGAGTGTATAAGCAGTATTTT
abundance: -; j_gene: TRBJ2-3; d_gene: TRBD1; v_gene: TRBV28; CDR3aa: CASPPGGASTDTQYF; CDR3nt: TGTGCCAGCCCCCCAGGGGGCGCGTCCACAGATACGCAGTATTTT
abundance: -; j_gene: TRBJ2-7; d_gene: TRBD2; v_gene: TRBV5-1; CDR3aa: CASSFTPSGGRRNEQYF; CDR3nt: TGCGCCAGCAGCTTCACACCATCCGGCGGGAGACGCAACGAGCAGTACTTC
abundance: many; j_gene: TRBJ2-1; d_gene: -; v_gene: TRBV20-1; CDR3aa: CSARAGLGGPNEQFF; CDR3nt: TGCAGTGCTAGAGCTGGACTGGGAGGTCCCAATGAGCAGTTCTTC
abundance: many; j_gene: TRBJ1-6; d_gene: -; v_gene: TRBV9; CDR3aa: CASSPGGLSPLHF; CDR3nt: TGTGCCAGCAGCCCCGGGGGATTATCACCCCTCCACTTT
abundance: many; j_gene: TRBJ1-2; d_gene: -; v_gene: TRBV4-3; CDR3aa: CASSQGAGANYGYTF; CDR3nt: TGCGCCAGCAGCCAAGGGGCGGGAGCTAACTATGGCTACACCTTC
abundance: many; j_gene: TRBJ2-7; d_gene: TRBD2; v_gene: TRBV29-1; CDR3aa: CSARLAGGYEQYF; CDR3nt: TGCAGCGCCAGACTAGCGGGCGGCTACGAGCAGTACTTC
abundance: many; j_gene: TRBJ2-3; d_gene: -; v_gene: TRBV4-3; CDR3aa: CASSQSGTWAADTQYF; CDR3nt: TGCGCCAGCAGCCAGTCCGGGACTTGGGCCGCAGATACGCAGTATTTT
abundance: many; j_gene: TRBJ1-1; d_gene: -; v_gene: TRBV14; CDR3aa: CASSPGAGAFF; CDR3nt: TGTGCCAGCAGCCCCGGTGCGGGAGCTTTCTTT
abundance: many; j_gene: TRBJ1-2; d_gene: -; v_gene: TRBV4-2; CDR3aa: CASSQGLEGQGNGYTF; CDR3nt: TGTGCCAGCAGCCAAGGCCTCGAGGGCCAGGGTAATGGCTACACCTTC
abundance: -; j_gene: TRBJ2-3; d_gene: -; v_gene: TRBV7-6; CDR3aa: CASSLILGADTQYF; CDR3nt: TGTGCCAGCAGCTTGATCCTAGGTGCAGATACGCAGTATTTT
abundance: many; j_gene: TRBJ2-5; d_gene: -; v_gene: TRBV7-7; CDR3aa: CASSLTGGRETQYF; CDR3nt: TGTGCCAGCAGCTTAACAGGAGGAAGAGAGACCCAGTACTTC
abundance: -; j_gene: TRBJ1-4; d_gene: -; v_gene: TRBV7-9; CDR3aa: CASSLTLWGEKLFF; CDR3nt: TGTGCCAGCAGCTTAACTCTGTGGGGAGAAAAACTGTTTTTT
abundance: many; j_gene: TRBJ2-1; d_gene: TRBD2; v_gene: TRBV28; CDR3aa: CASSFFGRDEQFF; CDR3nt: TGTGCCAGCAGTTTTTTCGGGAGGGATGAGCAGTTCTTC
abundance: many; j_gene: TRBJ2-7; d_gene: -; v_gene: TRBV7-6; CDR3aa: CASSLSGASYEQYF; CDR3nt: TGTGCCAGCAGCTTAAGTGGCGCGTCCTACGAGCAGTACTTC
abundance: many; j_gene: TRBJ2-5; d_gene: -; v_gene: TRBV12-3/TRBV12-4; CDR3aa: CASSLNTEETQYF; CDR3nt: TGTGCCAGCAGTTTAAACACAGAAGAGACCCAGTACTTC
abundance: -; j_gene: TRBJ2-5; d_gene: TRBD1; v_gene: TRBV7-2; CDR3aa: CASSKQGVRGTQYF; CDR3nt: TGTGCCAGCAGCAAACAGGGGGTGAGGGGGACCCAGTACTTC
abundance: many; j_gene: TRBJ2-1; d_gene: -; v_gene: TRBV6-2/TRBV6-3; CDR3aa: CASRVASYNEQFF; CDR3nt: TGTGCCTCCCGGGTCGCTAGCTACAATGAGCAGTTCTTC
abundance: many; j_gene: TRBJ2-3; d_gene: -; v_gene: TRBV20-1; CDR3aa: CSQNYRESTDTQYF; CDR3nt: TGCAGCCAGAACTACAGGGAGAGCACAGATACGCAGTATTTT
abundance: many; j_gene: TRBJ2-7; d_gene: -; v_gene: TRBV4-1; CDR3aa: CASSQDEYEQYF; CDR3nt: TGCGCCAGCAGCCAAGATGAGTACGAGCAGTACTTC
abundance: few; j_gene: TRBJ2-7; d_gene: -; v_gene: TRBV28; CDR3aa: CASRTGPGEQYF; CDR3nt: TGTGCCAGCAGAACAGGGCCGGGGGAGCAGTACTTC
abundance: many; j_gene: TRBJ2-1; d_gene: -; v_gene: TRBV6-2/TRBV6-3; CDR3aa: CASSLSFDEQFF; CDR3nt: TGTGCCAGCAGTTTATCATTTGATGAGCAGTTCTTC
abundance: -; j_gene: TRBJ2-1; d_gene: -; v_gene: TRBV20-1; CDR3aa: CSARVAESSYNEQFF; CDR3nt: TGCAGTGCTAGAGTGGCGGAAAGCTCCTACAATGAGCAGTTCTTC
abundance: -; j_gene: TRBJ2-2; d_gene: -; v_gene: TRBV28; CDR3aa: CASSFLGRAGELFF; CDR3nt: TGTGCCAGCAGTTTTCTGGGTAGGGCCGGGGAGCTGTTTTTT
abundance: many; j_gene: TRBJ2-7; d_gene: -; v_gene: TRBV27; CDR3aa: CASSFQDGTYEQYF; CDR3nt: TGTGCCAGCAGTTTCCAGGACGGCACCTACGAGCAGTACTTC
abundance: -; j_gene: TRBJ2-7; d_gene: TRBD2; v_gene: TRBV4-3; CDR3aa: CASSPGTSGMDEQYF; CDR3nt: TGCGCCAGCAGCCCCGGGACTAGCGGGATGGACGAGCAGTACTTC
abundance: many; j_gene: TRBJ1-5; d_gene: -; v_gene: TRBV24-1; CDR3aa: CATSVRNSNQPQHF; CDR3nt: TGTGCCACCAGTGTAAGGAATAGCAATCAGCCCCAGCATTTT
abundance: -; j_gene: TRBJ2-1; d_gene: -; v_gene: TRBV4-1; CDR3aa: CASSQAGTEFF; CDR3nt: TGCGCCAGCAGCCAAGCGGGCACCGAATTCTTC
abundance: few; j_gene: TRBJ1-3; d_gene: -; v_gene: TRBV7-7; CDR3aa: CASSSHQGFGNTIYF; CDR3nt: TGTGCTAGCAGCTCCCACCAGGGCTTCGGAAACACCATATATTTT
abundance: few; j_gene: TRBJ2-7; d_gene: -; v_gene: TRBV4-3; CDR3aa: CASSQEEGIEQYF; CDR3nt: TGCGCCAGCAGCCAAGAAGAGGGAATCGAGCAGTACTTC
abundance: many; j_gene: TRBJ2-2; d_gene: TRBD2; v_gene: TRBV5-4; CDR3aa: CASSPGTSDTGELFF; CDR3nt: TGTGCCAGCAGCCCCGGGACTAGCGACACCGGGGAGCTGTTTTTT
abundance: -; j_gene: TRBJ2-7; d_gene: -; v_gene: TRBV12-3/TRBV12-4; CDR3aa: CASSPGTSSYEQYF; CDR3nt: TGTGCCAGCAGTCCGGGGACAAGTTCCTACGAGCAGTACTTC
abundance: few; j_gene: TRBJ2-1; d_gene: TRBD2; v_gene: TRBV10-1; CDR3aa: CASSESGTSGEQFF; CDR3nt: TGCGCCAGCAGTGAGTCGGGGACTAGCGGGGAGCAGTTCTTC
abundance: many; j_gene: TRBJ2-7; d_gene: -; v_gene: TRBV19; CDR3aa: CASRSLQAYEQYF; CDR3nt: TGTGCCAGTAGAAGCCTCCAGGCCTACGAGCAGTACTTC
abundance: -; j_gene: TRBJ2-7; d_gene: -; v_gene: TRBV9; CDR3aa: CASSVGGTRYEQYF; CDR3nt: TGTGCCAGCAGCGTGGGGGGGACACGCTACGAGCAGTACTTC
abundance: many; j_gene: TRBJ1-1; d_gene: -; v_gene: TRBV9; CDR3aa: CASSAFGEMNTEAFF; CDR3nt: TGTGCCAGCAGCGCTTTCGGGGAGATGAACACTGAAGCTTTCTTT
abundance: many; j_gene: TRBJ2-7; d_gene: TRBD1; v_gene: TRBV4-1; CDR3aa: CASGSGQGVSEQYF; CDR3nt: TGCGCCAGCGGGTCAGGACAGGGGGTAAGCGAGCAGTACTTC
abundance: many; j_gene: TRBJ2-7; d_gene: -; v_gene: TRBV5-1; CDR3aa: CASSWDAYEQYF; CDR3nt: TGCGCCAGCAGCTGGGACGCCTACGAGCAGTACTTC
abundance: many; j_gene: TRBJ2-7; d_gene: -; v_gene: TRBV6-5; CDR3aa: CASSYSSGAYEQYF; CDR3nt: TGTGCCAGCAGTTACTCCAGCGGAGCCTACGAGCAGTACTTC
abundance: many; j_gene: TRBJ2-7; d_gene: -; v_gene: TRBV3-1; CDR3aa: CASSQVAAYSYEQYF; CDR3nt: TGTGCCAGCAGCCAAGTAGCGGCATACTCCTACGAGCAGTACTTC
abundance: few; j_gene: TRBJ2-3; d_gene: TRBD2; v_gene: TRBV23-1; CDR3aa: CASSQSGGRRSTDTQYF; CDR3nt: TGCGCCAGCAGTCAATCAGGCGGGAGGAGGAGCACAGATACGCAGTATTTT
abundance: many; j_gene: TRBJ2-3; d_gene: -; v_gene: TRBV5-8; CDR3aa: CASSVDLFGDTQYF; CDR3nt: TGTGCCAGCAGCGTAGACCTCTTTGGGGATACGCAGTATTTT
abundance: many; j_gene: TRBJ2-4; d_gene: -; v_gene: TRBV4-1; CDR3aa: CASSQGRAKNIQYF; CDR3nt: TGCGCCAGCAGCCAGGGCAGAGCCAAAAACATTCAGTACTTC
abundance: many; j_gene: TRBJ2-7; d_gene: -; v_gene: TRBV7-9; CDR3aa: CASSLVPTGQGWSYEQYF; CDR3nt: TGTGCCAGCAGCTTAGTCCCCACCGGGCAGGGTTGGTCCTACGAGCAGTACTTC
abundance: few; j_gene: TRBJ2-7; d_gene: TRBD1; v_gene: TRBV27; CDR3aa: CASRPVTGTHEQYF; CDR3nt: TGTGCCAGCAGACCGGTGACAGGGACACACGAGCAGTACTTC
abundance: -; j_gene: TRBJ2-3; d_gene: TRBD2; v_gene: TRBV7-9; CDR3aa: CASSLTAGRGSDTQYF; CDR3nt: TGTGCCAGCAGCTTAACTGCCGGGAGGGGCTCAGATACGCAGTATTTT
abundance: many; j_gene: TRBJ2-7; d_gene: TRBD2; v_gene: TRBV2; CDR3aa: CASSDGRKNEQYF; CDR3nt: TGTGCCAGCAGTGACGGGAGGAAGAACGAGCAGTACTTC
abundance: many; j_gene: TRBJ2-2; d_gene: TRBD2; v_gene: TRBV29-1; CDR3aa: CSVGGSGSPNTGELFF; CDR3nt: TGCAGCGTTGGGGGTAGCGGGAGCCCGAACACCGGGGAGCTGTTTTTT
abundance: -; j_gene: TRBJ2-2; d_gene: -; v_gene: TRBV7-9; CDR3aa: CASSSTRDTTGELFF; CDR3nt: TGTGCCAGCAGTTCTACCCGGGACACCACCGGGGAGCTGTTTTTT
abundance: many; j_gene: TRBJ1-6; d_gene: -; v_gene: TRBV4-1; CDR3aa: CASSRGDNSYNSPLHF; CDR3nt: TGCGCCAGCAGCCGGGGGGACAACTCCTATAATTCACCCCTCCACTTT
abundance: many; j_gene: TRBJ2-3; d_gene: TRBD1; v_gene: TRBV29-1; CDR3aa: CSVTTGRSTDTQYF; CDR3nt: TGCAGCGTGACGACAGGGAGAAGCACAGATACGCAGTATTTT